The next 30 T cell receptor beta chains were all read from a single sample in a study of blood T cell repertoires in COVID-19. Profiled with immunoSEQ multiplex PCR; TCRdb holds only in-frame clones, not every one. The sample consists of fewer than 300,000 clones, approximately 88% of them appearing once. Sequencing was carried out using PBMCs or T cells enriched from blood (not recorded which). These receptors all stem from a woman aged 40 to 49 with acute COVID-19.

CDR3 DNA sequence: TGTGCCATCTCAATCGGAAAAACGGAGGGACCGAATGAAAAACTGTTTTTT. Residues: CAISIGKTEGPNEKLFF. The rearrangement uses TRBV10-3 and TRBJ1-4; weak D call: TRBD1 (5 bases). The CDR3 is 17 amino acids. Germline CDR1 and CDR2: ENHRY and SYGVKD. V lost 8 bases and J lost 5, with 24 bases in between.

The DNA for the CDR3 is TGTGCCAGCAGCTATCCGGGACAGGGGATGCAGTACTTC. It codes for CASSYPGQGMQYF. The chain couples TRBV7-8 to TRBJ2-7; 10 bases match TRBD1. Germline lookup yields CDR1 SGHVS and CDR2 FQNEAQ. V gave up 4 bases and J gave up 9 bases; unmatched junction bases: 6. CDR3 size: 13 residues.

The chain carries TRBV5-5 and TRBJ2-7; no clear D. Trimming cost V 0 bases and J 0 bases, with 7 bases left between them. Germline loops: CDR1 SGHKS, CDR2 YYEKEE (reference sequence). There are 14 residues in the CDR3. CDR3 protein: CASSLGPSSYEQYF. The DNA for the CDR3 is TGTGCCAGCAGCTTGGGTCCTAGCTCCTACGAGCAGTACTTC.

This chain connects TRBV24-1 to TRBJ1-1; unclear D gene. The V gene lost 6 bases and the J gene lost 8 bases, with 15 bases spanning the gap. The CDR3 length is 13 residues. CDR1 is KGHDR and CDR2 is SFDVKD in the germline V gene. The CDR3 nucleotides are TGTGCCACCAGTAATAGAAGCGGGCGCGAAGCTTTCTTT. Amino acids: CATSNRSGREAFF.

The V call is TRBV4-2, the J call TRBJ2-1; 15 positions match TRBD2. V shed 2 bases and J 7 bases; nucleotides not matched to a gene: 9. The CDR3 extends over 18 amino acids. Germline V CDR1 and CDR2: LGHNA, YNFKEQ. CDR3: CASSQTVGTSGRYNEQFF. The CDR3 nucleotides are TGTGCCAGCAGCCAAACTGTAGGGACTAGCGGGAGGTATAATGAGCAGTTCTTC.

V is TRBV5-4 and J is TRBJ2-7, with 9 bases that match TRBD2. Trimming cost V 4 bases and J 4 bases; bases outside gene matches: 6. Looked up from germline, CDR1 is SGHNT and CDR2 is YYREEE (reference sequence). CDR3 size: 14 residues. The CDR3 nucleotides read TGTGCCAGCAGCCTTAGCGGGAGAGCATACGAGCAGTACTTC. As protein: CASSLSGRAYEQYF.

The rearrangement links TRBV5-4 to TRBJ1-2; D is possibly TRBD1 (5 bases). The CDR3 consists of 14 residues. Trimming shortened V by 3 bases and J by 7 bases, and 16 bases separated the two germline ends. CDR1 is SGHNT and CDR2 is YYREEE in the germline V gene (reference sequence). This chain's CDR3 is CASSWADPGFGYTF. CDR3 in DNA: TGTGCCAGCAGCTGGGCGGATCCAGGGTTTGGCTACACCTTC.

V gene TRBV18 combines with J gene TRBJ1-4; D not certain. CDR1 is KGHSH, CDR2 LQKENI, per germline. Trimming pared 4 bases from V and 4 bases from J, leaving 13 bases between. The CDR3 is 15 amino acids. The CDR3 DNA is TGTGCCAGCTCACTGTCGGGCGGGGTTAATGAAAAACTGTTTTTT. Its protein product is CASSLSGGVNEKLFF.

V is TRBV7-6 and J is TRBJ2-1; 9 positions agree with TRBD1. The CDR3 runs 15 residues. V lost 5 bases, J lost 4 bases, and 6 bases stayed unmatched. The V gene's germline CDR1 is SGHVS and CDR2 FNYEAQ. The CDR3 region has the DNA TGTGCCAGCAGCCCCGGGACAGGGCCGTACAATGAGCAGTTCTTC. Its translation: CASSPGTGPYNEQFF.

CDR3 bases: TGTGCCAGCAGTTATGGGGCAGTTGATGAAGCTTTCTTT. Amino acid sequence: CASSYGAVDEAFF. This rearrangement joins TRBV27 to TRBJ1-1, with D possibly matching TRBD1 (5 bases). CDR1 and CDR2 (germline): MNHEY, SMNVEV (reference sequence). There are 13 residues in the CDR3. Trimming shortened V by 4 bases and J by 7 bases, and 13 bases separated the two germline ends.

The V call is TRBV9, the J call TRBJ2-7; TRBD2 aligns across 10 bases. CDR3 size: 14 residues. The V and J ends lost 3 bases and 7 bases, in that order; junction bases with no gene match: 7. Germline V gene sequence: CDR1 SGDLS, CDR2 YYNGEE. Here the CDR3 reads CASSDSGRAGEQYF. The CDR3 DNA sequence: TGTGCCAGCAGCGACAGCGGGAGGGCGGGGGAGCAGTACTTC.

J is TRBJ1-3 and V is TRBV9; 7 nucleotides align to TRBD1. In germline, CDR1 is SGDLS, CDR2 YYNGEE. This CDR3 region has 16 residues. Trimming took 4 bases from V and 0 from J; bases not matched to a gene: 7. CDR3 in amino acids: CASSPGDSSSGNTIYF. The CDR3, as DNA: TGTGCCAGCAGCCCTGGGGACAGCTCCTCTGGAAACACCATATATTTT.

CDR3 sequence (DNA): TGTGCCAGCAGTTCGGGCGGGAGTGGTTTTTTCGGTGTAGGGTTCTTC. Protein product: CASSSGGSGFFGVGFF. V gene TRBV6-2 or TRBV6-3 combines with J gene TRBJ2-1; 7 nucleotides align to TRBD2. The V and J ends lost 4 bases and 15 bases, in that order; junction bases with no gene match: 21. CDR1 and CDR2 (germline): MNHEY, SVGEGT. CDR3 length: 16 residues.

The chain carries TRBV5-5 and TRBJ2-3, with 8 bases identical to TRBD2. This CDR3 is 15 amino acids long. CDR1 is SGHKS and CDR2 is YYEKEE in the germline V gene (reference sequence). With V trimmed by 3 bases and J by 4 bases, 7 bases remained unmatched. This CDR3 reads CASSSAGAGADTQYF. For the CDR3, the DNA is TGTGCCAGCAGCTCCGCGGGAGCGGGGGCAGATACGCAGTATTTT.

The chain joins TRBV27 to TRBJ2-3; 8 nucleotides agree with TRBD1. J gave up 9 bases and V 4 bases, and 12 bases lay outside the gene matches. This CDR3 comprises 15 residues. Germline CDR1 and CDR2: MNHEY and SMNVEV (reference sequence). CDR3 sequence: CASSWDRTRLGTQYF. CDR3 sequence (DNA): TGTGCCAGCAGTTGGGACAGGACCAGGTTGGGCACGCAGTATTTT.

The chain recombines TRBV9 with TRBJ2-1; D gene unclear. Germline values: CDR1 SGDLS, CDR2 YYNGEE. This CDR3 region has 14 residues. V gave up 0 bases and J gave up 3 bases, with 7 bases separating them. CDR3 region: CASSVDGFYNEQFF. As DNA, the CDR3 is TGTGCCAGCAGCGTAGACGGTTTCTACAATGAGCAGTTCTTC.

As regards this clone: This may come from a read error, since a much larger clone is one base off. The V gene is TRBV7-2, the J gene TRBJ1-1, with 7 bases fitting TRBD1. After removal of 3 bases from V and 3 bases from J, the junction contained 1 base not matched to a gene. The germline V gene encodes CDR1 SGHTA and CDR2 FQGNSA. The CDR3 covers 13 residues. DNA of the CDR3: TGTGCCAGCAGCTTGACAGGGTACACTGAAGCTTTCTTT. It encodes CASSLTGYTEAFF.

The rearrangement uses TRBV21-1 and TRBJ2-7; the table's D call, TRBD2, was not checked against the DNA. TRBV21-1 has pseudogene status. This CDR3 is 14 amino acids long. CDR3 sequence reads: CASSPRDFSYEQYF. The CDR3 region has the DNA TGTGCCAGCAGCCCCCGGGACTTCTCCTACGAGCAGTACTTC.

V and J are TRBV6-1 and TRBJ1-5; D gene uncertain. The length of the CDR3 is 14 residues. From germline, CDR1 is MNHNS and CDR2 SASEGT. Trimming left V 3 bases short and J 5 bases short, with 11 bases between. In DNA form, the CDR3 reads TGTGCCAGCAGTGAGAGCGGAGTTGATCAGCCCCAGCATTTT. Residues: CASSESGVDQPQHF.

The genes are TRBV30 and TRBJ2-3; 10 bases fit TRBD2. From germline, CDR1 is GTSNPN and CDR2 SVGIG (reference sequence). The CDR3 is 13 residues long. V gave up 5 bases and J gave up 1 base; unmatched junction bases: 0. CDR3 loop: CAWGTSGTDTQYF. In nucleotides, the CDR3 is TGTGCCTGGGGGACTAGCGGCACAGATACGCAGTATTTT.

This chain uses TRBV4-1 with TRBJ2-7, with 7 bases fitting TRBD2. The junction had 10 bases not matched to a gene; V was cut back by 4 bases and J by 4 bases. This CDR3 has 15 residues. Per germline, CDR1 MGHRA and CDR2 YSYEKL. This CDR3 reads CASSPRAGDFYEQYF. In nucleotides, the CDR3 is TGCGCCAGCAGCCCGCGGGCGGGGGATTTTTACGAGCAGTACTTC.

Details on this clone: Because it lacks the conserved phenylalanine or tryptophan at the end, this CDR3 is likely a read error. The DNA is left out, because the CDR3 cannot be placed on it with certainty; the CDR3 is given as TCRdb lists it. This chain uses TRBV18 with TRBJ2-7; TRBD2 reflects the table's D call only, with no check against the DNA. Germline V CDR1 and CDR2: KGHSH, LQKENI. Inclusive of both ends, the CDR3 amounts to 14 amino acids. CDR3 sequence reads: CASSPLSVGGEKFL.

The chain combines TRBV19 with TRBJ1-2; D unresolved. V shed 0 bases and J shed 4 bases, with 6 bases lying between them. CDR1 is LNHDA, CDR2 SQIVND, per germline (reference sequence). The CDR3 length is 13 residues. In nucleotides, the CDR3 is TGTGCCAGTAGTATAGATGGCCGCTATGGCTACACCTTC. Protein: CASSIDGRYGYTF. Complete variable domain (other parts from reference TRBV19 and TRBJ1-2): DGGITQSPKYLFRKEGQNVTLSCEQNLNHDAMYWYRQDPGQGLRLIYYSQIVNDFQKGDIAEGYSVSREKKESFPLTVTSAQKNPTAFYLCASSIDGRYGYTFGSGTRLTVV.

V and J are TRBV18 and TRBJ2-1; 10 bases align to TRBD1. Germline-derived CDR1 and CDR2 are KGHSH and LQKENI. CDR3 length: 16 residues. After removal of 5 bases from V and 7 bases from J, the junction contained 11 bases not matched to a gene. The CDR3 is CASSALGGQGRNEQFF. The CDR3, as DNA: TGTGCCAGCTCAGCCCTCGGGGGACAGGGGAGAAATGAGCAGTTCTTC.

The CDR3 nucleotides are TGTGCCAGCAGCCGAGGACAGGGTTACAATGAGCAGTTCTTC. Amino acid sequence: CASSRGQGYNEQFF. V and J are TRBV3-1 (or the pseudogene TRBV3-2) and TRBJ2-1; 8 bases are shared with TRBD1. Germline trimming cut 4 bases from V and 4 bases from J; bases unmatched to any gene: 3. The CDR3 covers 14 residues. Per the germline V gene, CDR1 is LGHDT and CDR2 is YNNKEL (reference sequence).

The chain couples TRBV6-5 to TRBJ2-5; D is possibly TRBD2 (6 bases). This CDR3 region has 14 residues. CDR1 and CDR2 (germline): MNHEY, SVGAGI. Trimming left V 5 bases short and J 5 bases short, with 15 bases between. The CDR3 protein is CASSTGGPQETQYF. The CDR3 nucleotides are TGTGCCAGCAGTACAGGAGGGCCTCAGGAGACCCAGTACTTC.

This chain links TRBV9 with TRBJ1-2; no clear D gene. The V and J ends lost 0 bases and 5 bases respectively, with 11 bases between them. CDR1 is SGDLS, CDR2 YYNGEE, per germline. The length of the CDR3 is 14 residues. This chain's CDR3 is CASSVVERDYGYTF. CDR3 nucleotide sequence: TGTGCCAGCAGCGTAGTTGAGAGGGATTATGGCTACACCTTC.

This chain links TRBV27 with TRBJ1-2; 7 bases are shared with TRBD1. V trimming: 4 bases; J trimming: 7 bases; junction bases outside the gene matches: 15. Germline values: CDR1 MNHEY, CDR2 SMNVEV (reference sequence). This CDR3 has 16 residues. This CDR3 is CASSSGEGGPYIGYTF. DNA for the CDR3: TGTGCCAGCAGTTCGGGGGAAGGGGGCCCGTATATTGGCTACACCTTC.

Here the CDR3 reads CASSPLPPDSNTEAFF. In DNA form, the CDR3 reads TGCGCCAGCAGCCCCCTTCCCCCGGACTCGAACACTGAAGCTTTCTTT. The chain combines TRBV4-3 with TRBJ1-1; D remains unclear. The CDR3 length is 16 residues. V was pared by 4 bases and J by 1 base, with 16 bases between. Germline V gene sequence: CDR1 LGHNA, CDR2 YSLEER.

Comment on this clone: The sample contains more than one DNA sequence encoding this CDR3. The V and J genes are TRBV12-3 or TRBV12-4 and TRBJ2-1; unclear D gene. This CDR3 region has 11 residues. V was shortened by 3 bases and J by 10 bases, with 7 bases between the two germline ends. In DNA, the CDR3 is TGTGCCAGCAGTTTTAGAGGAGAGCAGTTCTTC. The encoded protein is CASSFRGEQFF.